This entry features one T cell receptor beta chain sequence. Its cognate antigen is unknown. These data belong to a study of CD8 T cells in Susac syndrome. It was with random hexamers that about 0.45 to 1 ug RNA was reverse transcribed. Amplification of TCR beta CDR3 across 54 Vbeta and 13 Jbeta was performed with immunoSEQ multiplex PCR. A single record per CDR3 protein comes from TCRdb applying MiXCR to the immunoSEQ multiplex PCR reads. The table has 150,000 to 180,000 distinct CDR3 sequences, about 95% seen once. Study-level findings and limits: That the number of individuals in its TCR sequencing and HLA analysis was relatively small was acknowledged by the study.

Treatment-naive patients with stable or active relapsing-remitting disease served as multiple sclerosis controls. The sample consisted of CD8+ T cells from PBMCs. The receptor was isolated from a human donor with multiple sclerosis.

The CDR3 spells CASSQDYPGVDYEQYF. The CDR3 coding sequence is TGTGCCAGCAGCCAAGATTATCCAGGGGTGGACTACGAGCAGTACTTC. The genes are TRBV3-1 and TRBJ2-7; a weak D match, TRBD1 (6 bases). From germline, CDR1 is LGHDT and CDR2 YNNKEL (reference sequence). Trimming removed 0 bases from V and 3 bases from J, with 15 bases in between. The CDR3 sequence is 16 residues long.